This T cell receptor (beta chain) was recovered during a study of cytomegalovirus exposure and HLA in healthy donors. From germline, CDR1 is SGDLS and CDR2 YYNGEE. V was shortened by 4 bases and J by 5 bases, with 9 bases between the two germline ends. This CDR3 has 12 residues. The PCR used 60 Vbeta and 13 Jbeta primers. TCRdb keeps only in-frame clones here, not all; method: immunoSEQ multiplex PCR. The sample carries some 70,000 clones, around four fifths recorded once. Notes on this clone: No antigen is known for it.

The study, taken as a whole, reports: As a later analysis showed, a missense DCLRE1C variant was linked to trimming of TCR beta V- and J-genes. An ancestry cluster, one associated with Asian ancestry, reportedly showed fewer N-insertions than the roughly 670-donor mean in a later analysis. In an earlier analysis, most TCR beta V segments were productive about 90% or about 30% of the time.

This sequence originates from a male donor in good health and CMV-seropositive. Input material: PBMCs. The chain joins TRBV9 to TRBJ2-5; D remains ambiguous. CDR3 protein: CASSPSEETQYF. The CDR3 bases are TGTGCCAGCAGCCCTAGTGAGGAGACCCAGTACTTC.